Shown below are 14 T cell receptor beta chains from a single sample sequenced in a study of T cell responses to AZD1222 COVID-19 vaccine. Sequenced by immunoSEQ multiplex PCR; TCRdb stores in-frame clones only, minus some. The sample lists approximately 150,000 clones; 85% to 95% were seen once. The sequencing here drew on peripheral blood, taken on day 0 of AZD1222 vaccination. Receptors originate from an adult in good health.

The rearrangement links TRBV5-1 to TRBJ1-6; perhaps TRBD1 as D (6 bases). Trimming removed 5 bases from V and 5 bases from J, with 11 bases in between. Germline V gene data show CDR1 as SGHRS and CDR2 as YFSETQ. The CDR3 has 14 amino acids. The CDR3 bases are TGCGCCAGCAGTCGAGACAGGAATAATTCACCCCTCCACTTT. Translated: CASSRDRNNSPLHF.

The chain links TRBV27 to TRBJ1-2; the D is unclear. The CDR3 is 13 residues long. Germline V gene lookup returns CDR1 MNHEY and CDR2 SMNVEV (reference sequence). V gave up 3 bases and J gave up 8 bases, with 13 bases separating them. The CDR3 is CASSFLGAGGYTF. The DNA of the CDR3 is TGTGCCAGCAGTTTTCTCGGCGCGGGGGGCTACACCTTC.

The gene calls are TRBV6-4 and TRBJ1-2; 8 bases align to TRBD1. V gave up 4 bases and J gave up 5 bases; unmatched junction bases: 3. Germline loops: CDR1 MRHNA, CDR2 SNTAGT. CDR3 size: 13 residues. CDR3 in DNA: TGTGCCAGCAGTGTATACAGGGGGTATGGCTACACCTTC. Translating gives CASSVYRGYGYTF.

J is TRBJ1-2 and V is TRBV5-5, with D unclear. The CDR3 covers 12 residues. Between the trimmed V and J ends, which lost 7 bases and 2 bases, there was a span of 9 bases. CDR1 is SGHKS, CDR2 YYEKEE, per germline (reference sequence). The CDR3 nucleotides are TGTGCCAGCCTCGATTCCAACTATGGCTACACCTTC. Encoded protein: CASLDSNYGYTF.

This clone was observed a single time. This sequence joins TRBV27 and TRBJ2-1; the D gene is possibly TRBD2 (5 bases). Germline V CDR1 and CDR2: MNHEY, SMNVEV (reference sequence). This CDR3 is 13 amino acids long. V was pared by 9 bases and J by 5 bases, with 14 bases between. The CDR3 protein is CASGGLQNNEQFF. CDR3 DNA sequence: TGTGCCAGTGGAGGCTTGCAAAACAATGAGCAGTTCTTC.

This clone was found a few times. This sequence joins TRBV2 and TRBJ2-5; D is ambiguous. The CDR3 is 13 amino acids. V was shortened by 7 bases and J by 1 base, with 10 bases between the two germline ends. Germline lookup yields CDR1 SNHLY and CDR2 FYNNEI. Written as DNA, the CDR3 is TGTGCCAGCAAGAGTTGGATCCAAGAGACCCAGTACTTC. Translating gives CASKSWIQETQYF.

The rearrangement links TRBV19 to TRBJ2-1, with D unresolved. The CDR3 consists of 15 residues. V was clipped by 3 bases and J by 4 bases, with 13 bases between them. The germline CDR1 and CDR2 sequences are LNHDA and SQIVND (reference sequence). CDR3 nucleotide sequence: TGTGCCAGTAGTATCCCCCCTTCTAGTTACAATGAGCAGTTCTTC. It specifies CASSIPPSSYNEQFF.

V is TRBV28 and J is TRBJ2-7; D is perhaps TRBD2 (5 bases). CDR1 and CDR2 (germline): MDHEN, SYDVKM. V lost 7 bases and J 3 bases, leaving 13 bases between the germline ends. The CDR3 is 13 residues long. The CDR3 sequence is CASNGINNYEQYF. CDR3 nucleotides: TGTGCCAGCAACGGGATAAATAACTACGAGCAGTACTTC.

The table lists this clone with many counts. The chain uses TRBV20-1 and TRBJ1-1; D remains ambiguous. Germline V CDR1 and CDR2: DFQATT, SNEGSKA (reference sequence). The CDR3 contains 11 residues. Trimming took off 6 bases at V and 4 bases at J, with 9 bases between the two ends. The CDR3 reads CSAREATEAFF. The CDR3 region has the DNA TGCAGTGCGAGGGAGGCCACTGAAGCTTTCTTT.

The gene calls are TRBV5-4 and TRBJ2-1, with 11 nucleotides matching TRBD2. This CDR3 has 15 amino acids. Germline V lookup: CDR1 SGHNT, CDR2 YYREEE (reference sequence). J lost 13 bases, V lost 0 bases, and 9 bases had no gene match. CDR3 sequence reads: CASSLELLAGDEQFF. CDR3 sequence (DNA): TGTGCCAGCAGCTTGGAACTACTAGCGGGGGACGAACAGTTCTTC. The variable domain in full, with the rest retrieved from reference TRBV5-4 and TRBJ2-1, is ETGVTQSPTHLIKTRGQQVTLRCSSQSGHNTVSWYQQALGQGPQFIFQYYREEENGRGNFPPRFSGLQFPNYSSELNVNALELDDSALYLCASSLELLAGDEQFFGPGTRLTVL.

This chain connects TRBV6-1 to TRBJ1-5; 7 nucleotides agree with TRBD1. With 2 bases clipped from V and 7 bases from J, the junction kept 8 bases outside the gene matches. CDR1 is MNHNS, CDR2 SASEGT, per germline. This CDR3 region has 15 residues. CDR3 in amino acids: CASSETRGRRQPQHF. Written as DNA, the CDR3 is TGTGCCAGCAGTGAAACGAGGGGGCGTCGGCAGCCCCAGCATTTT.

The chain links TRBV29-1 to TRBJ1-2; 10 nucleotides match TRBD1. This CDR3 region has 13 residues. The V segment lost 4 bases and the J segment 2 bases; nucleotides outside the gene matches: 1. Germline lookup yields CDR1 SQVTM and CDR2 ANQGSEA. The CDR3 is CSVGTGGNYGYTF. The CDR3, as DNA: TGCAGCGTTGGGACAGGGGGAAACTATGGCTACACCTTC.

The chain has TRBV12-3 or TRBV12-4 and TRBJ2-2; tentative D call: TRBD2 (6 bases). The CDR3 runs 12 residues. Trimming took 7 bases from V and 5 from J, leaving 8 bases between them. The CDR3 bases are TGTGCCAGCACTGGGGGGACCGGGGAGCTGTTTTTT. This gives the protein CASTGGTGELFF.

The V and J genes are TRBV7-2 and TRBJ1-6; D may be TRBD1 (5 bases). Trimming removed 3 bases at V and 9 bases at J, with 6 bases between. This CDR3 contains 12 residues. From germline, CDR1 is SGHTA and CDR2 FQGNSA. This chain's CDR3 is CASSLGGSPLHF. As DNA, the CDR3 is TGTGCCAGCAGCTTGGGGGGTTCACCCCTCCACTTT.